This T cell receptor (beta chain) was observed in a study of T cells in localized non-small cell lung cancer. The protocol was immunoSEQ multiplex PCR, while the TCRdb copy is restricted to in-frame clones and leaves out a portion. The table includes tens of thousands of clones, around 85% detected once. Notes on the study in general: T cell clonality was highest in uninvolved adjacent lung, above tumor. Without multi-region sequencing, intratumor heterogeneity could not be excluded. Higher blood T cell density went with longer overall survival.

Remarks on this clone: Its antigen is unidentified.

The clonotype comes from a man aged 35 to 70 with stage II squamous cell lung carcinoma. Sequencing was performed on PBMCs, taken before any cancer treatment.

CDR3 amino acids: CASSYGTGSPYGYTF. CDR3 nucleotides: TGTGCCAGCAGTTACGGGACAGGGAGCCCCTATGGCTACACCTTC. The V gene is TRBV2, the J gene TRBJ1-2; TRBD1 agrees at 9 bases. Germline V gives CDR1 SNHLY, CDR2 FYNNEI. CDR3 length equals 15 residues. With V trimmed by 5 bases and J by 4 bases, 8 bases remained unmatched.